A selection of T cell receptor beta chains follows, all from one sample in a study of shared clonotypes between healthy human individuals. Produced via immunoSEQ multiplex PCR; TCRdb's table is partial and in-frame only. The sample shows under 850,000 clones, roughly 72% of them seen only once. The sequencing sample was made of memory CD4+ T cells sorted from blood. These receptors all come from a woman aged 30 to 39 in good health. Both conserved end residues are part of each CDR3. D genes are given only for firm matches. The listing skips clone size in some rows; elsewhere it reads once, few, many or a size class.

clone size: many; J gene: TRBJ2-2; D gene: NA; V gene: TRBV19; CDR3 protein: CASSIFGPGELFF; CDR3 DNA: TGTGCCAGTAGTATTTTCGGGCCCGGGGAGCTGTTTTTT
clone size: NA; J gene: TRBJ2-3; D gene: TRBD2; V gene: TRBV5-1; CDR3 protein: CASSLQPGLGEDTQYF; CDR3 DNA: TGCGCCAGCAGCCTCCAGCCGGGACTAGGGGAAGATACGCAGTATTTT
clone size: NA; J gene: TRBJ1-2; D gene: NA; V gene: TRBV2; CDR3 protein: CASSRYVLSGDYGYTF; CDR3 DNA: TGTGCCAGCAGCCGTTATGTTCTCTCGGGAGACTATGGCTACACCTTC
clone size: NA; J gene: TRBJ2-5; D gene: TRBD1; V gene: TRBV10-3; CDR3 protein: CAISQTGLETQYF; CDR3 DNA: TGTGCCATCAGTCAGACAGGGTTAGAGACCCAGTACTTC
clone size: few; J gene: TRBJ1-5; D gene: NA; V gene: TRBV6-1; CDR3 protein: CASRFGQRHHF; CDR3 DNA: TGTGCCAGCAGGTTTGGACAGCGCCATCATTTT
clone size: NA; J gene: TRBJ2-1; D gene: NA; V gene: TRBV11-2; CDR3 protein: CASSPRQDNEQFF; CDR3 DNA: TGTGCCAGCAGCCCGCGGCAGGACAATGAGCAGTTCTTC
clone size: NA; J gene: TRBJ2-7; D gene: NA; V gene: TRBV20-1; CDR3 protein: CSASDYEQYF; CDR3 DNA: TGCAGTGCTAGTGACTACGAGCAGTACTTC
clone size: many; J gene: TRBJ2-3; D gene: NA; V gene: TRBV25-1; CDR3 protein: CASTGTSYSTDTQYF; CDR3 DNA: TGTGCCAGCACCGGGACAAGTTATAGCACAGATACGCAGTATTTT
clone size: NA; J gene: TRBJ2-5; D gene: TRBD1; V gene: TRBV11-2; CDR3 protein: CASSLVGDRVKTQYF; CDR3 DNA: TGTGCCAGCAGCTTAGTTGGGGACAGGGTAAAGACCCAGTACTTC
clone size: NA; J gene: TRBJ1-1; D gene: NA; V gene: TRBV18; CDR3 protein: CASSHGQMNTEAFF; CDR3 DNA: TGTGCCAGCTCACACGGACAGATGAACACTGAAGCTTTCTTT
clone size: many; J gene: TRBJ1-2; D gene: TRBD1; V gene: TRBV5-8; CDR3 protein: CASSLAFPGQGNDYGYTF; CDR3 DNA: TGTGCCAGCAGCTTGGCGTTTCCAGGACAGGGGAATGACTATGGCTACACCTTC
clone size: NA; J gene: TRBJ2-1; D gene: NA; V gene: TRBV10-1; CDR3 protein: CASSDDYNEQFF; CDR3 DNA: TGCGCCAGCAGTGATGACTACAATGAGCAGTTCTTC
clone size: NA; J gene: TRBJ2-5; D gene: NA; V gene: TRBV10-3; CDR3 protein: CAIREGTREQYF; CDR3 DNA: TGTGCCATCAGGGAGGGGACTCGAGAGCAGTACTTC
clone size: NA; J gene: TRBJ2-5; D gene: TRBD1; V gene: TRBV5-1; CDR3 protein: CASRGTGQETQYF; CDR3 DNA: TGCGCCAGCAGGGGGACAGGTCAAGAGACCCAGTACTTC
clone size: NA; J gene: TRBJ2-2; D gene: NA; V gene: TRBV2; CDR3 protein: CASRGNPNTGELFF; CDR3 DNA: TGTGCCAGCCGGGGGAACCCGAACACCGGGGAGCTGTTTTTT
clone size: once; J gene: TRBJ2-5; D gene: NA; V gene: TRBV7-9; CDR3 protein: CASSFRGEETQYF; CDR3 DNA: TGTGCCAGCAGCTTTAGGGGAGAAGAGACCCAGTACTTC
clone size: once; J gene: TRBJ1-1; D gene: NA; V gene: TRBV18; CDR3 protein: CASSPRGGDPSEAFF; CDR3 DNA: TGTGCCAGCTCACCTCGGGGGGGCGACCCTTCTGAAGCTTTCTTT
clone size: many; J gene: TRBJ2-7; D gene: TRBD2; V gene: TRBV5-1; CDR3 protein: CASSLEFRTSGYEQYF; CDR3 DNA: TGCGCCAGCAGCTTGGAGTTTAGGACTAGCGGCTACGAGCAGTACTTC
clone size: once; J gene: TRBJ1-1; D gene: NA; V gene: TRBV6-1; CDR3 protein: CASSDRANTEAFF; CDR3 DNA: TGTGCCAGCAGTGACAGGGCAAACACTGAAGCTTTCTTT
clone size: few; J gene: TRBJ1-4; D gene: NA; V gene: TRBV2; CDR3 protein: CATGFQGPSEKLFF; CDR3 DNA: TGTGCCACCGGGTTTCAGGGGCCCAGTGAAAAACTGTTTTTT
clone size: NA; J gene: TRBJ2-5; D gene: TRBD1; V gene: TRBV11-2; CDR3 protein: CASSLDRGETQYF; CDR3 DNA: TGTGCCAGCAGCTTAGACAGGGGGGAGACCCAGTACTTC